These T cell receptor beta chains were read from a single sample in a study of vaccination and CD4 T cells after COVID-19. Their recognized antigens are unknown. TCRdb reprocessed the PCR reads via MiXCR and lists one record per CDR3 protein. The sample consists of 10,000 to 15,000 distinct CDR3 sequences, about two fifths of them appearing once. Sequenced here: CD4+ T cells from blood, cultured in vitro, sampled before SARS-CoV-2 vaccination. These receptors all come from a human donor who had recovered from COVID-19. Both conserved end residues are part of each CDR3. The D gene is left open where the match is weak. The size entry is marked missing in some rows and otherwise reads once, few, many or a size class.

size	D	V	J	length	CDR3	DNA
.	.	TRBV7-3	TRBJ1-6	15	CASSPSGGGNSPLHF	TGTGCCAGCAGCCCCTCGGGGGGCGGGAATTCACCCCTCCACTTT
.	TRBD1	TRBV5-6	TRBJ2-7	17	CASSLVGSGTGAYEQYF	TGTGCCAGCAGCTTGGTTGGATCGGGGACAGGAGCCTACGAGCAGTACTTC
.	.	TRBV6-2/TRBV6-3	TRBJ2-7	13	CASSRKDGDEQYF	TGTGCCAGCAGTCGGAAGGACGGGGACGAGCAGTACTTC
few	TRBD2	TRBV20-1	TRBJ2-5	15	CSARDLRGGRETQYF	TGCAGTGCTAGAGATTTGCGGGGGGGCCGGGAGACCCAGTACTTC
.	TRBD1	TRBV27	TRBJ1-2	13	CASRYRTGIGYTF	TGTGCCAGCAGATATAGGACAGGGATCGGCTACACCTTC
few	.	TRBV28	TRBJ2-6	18	CASSHRQAPYSGANVLTF	TGTGCCAGCAGTCACCGACAGGCTCCCTACTCTGGGGCCAACGTCCTGACTTTC
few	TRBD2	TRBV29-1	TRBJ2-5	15	CSVGLAGVVEETQYF	TGCAGCGTTGGACTAGCGGGCGTAGTAGAGGAGACCCAGTACTTC
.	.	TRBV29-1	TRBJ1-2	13	CSVDGNTNYGYTF	TGCAGCGTTGACGGCAATACTAACTATGGCTACACCTTC
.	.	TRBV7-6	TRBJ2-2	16	CASTSGVGSDTGELFF	TGTGCCAGCACCTCGGGGGTAGGGAGTGACACCGGGGAGCTGTTTTTT
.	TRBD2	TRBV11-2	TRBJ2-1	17	CASSPMGVAGSYNEQFF	TGTGCCAGCAGTCCTATGGGGGTAGCGGGATCCTACAATGAGCAGTTCTTC
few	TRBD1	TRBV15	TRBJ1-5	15	CATSRLQGQNQPQHF	TGTGCCACCAGCAGACTCCAGGGACAGAATCAGCCCCAGCATTTT
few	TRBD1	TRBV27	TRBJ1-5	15	CASRRAGGKDQPQHF	TGTGCCAGCAGGAGGGCAGGGGGTAAGGATCAGCCCCAGCATTTT
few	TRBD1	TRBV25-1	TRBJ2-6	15	CASSDPGGTDNVLTF	TGTGCCAGCAGTGATCCAGGGGGAACGGACAACGTCCTGACTTTC
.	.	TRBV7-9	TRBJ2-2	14	CASSLDSGAGELFF	TGTGCCAGCAGCTTAGACAGCGGCGCCGGGGAGCTGTTTTTT
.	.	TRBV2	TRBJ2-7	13	CASRRDGATEQYF	TGTGCCAGCCGTCGGGACGGCGCCACCGAGCAGTACTTC
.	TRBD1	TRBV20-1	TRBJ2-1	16	CSASPGSGGGGNEQFF	TGCAGTGCTAGCCCAGGGTCAGGGGGCGGTGGGAATGAGCAGTTCTTC
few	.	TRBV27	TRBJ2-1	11	CASGSTANKFF	TGTGCCAGCGGTTCGACCGCAAATAAGTTCTTC
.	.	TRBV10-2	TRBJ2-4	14	CASSLGGVKNIQYF	TGCGCCAGTTCTCTAGGAGGGGTCAAAAACATTCAGTACTTC
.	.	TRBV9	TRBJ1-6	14	CASSPTGLGGPLHF	TGTGCCAGCAGCCCGACAGGATTGGGCGGACCCCTCCACTTT
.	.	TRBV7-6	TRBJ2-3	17	CASSLAPAATSTDTQYF	TGTGCCAGCAGCTTAGCACCAGCGGCCACTAGCACAGATACGCAGTATTTT
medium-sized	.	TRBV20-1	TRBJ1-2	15	CSARDRTRSFYGYTF	TGCAGTGCTAGAGATCGGACACGCAGCTTCTATGGCTACACCTTC
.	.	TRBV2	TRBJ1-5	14	CASSDSGFREPQHF	TGTGCCAGCAGTGATTCGGGGTTTAGGGAGCCCCAGCATTTT
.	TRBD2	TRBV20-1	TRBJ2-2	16	CSASLGLAGAYGELFF	TGCAGTGCTTCCCTAGGGCTAGCGGGGGCCTACGGGGAGCTGTTTTTT
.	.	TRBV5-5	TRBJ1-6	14	CASSLAADNSPLHF	TGTGCCAGCAGCTTGGCGGCAGATAATTCACCCCTCCACTTT
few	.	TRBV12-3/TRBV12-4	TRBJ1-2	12	CASSISGGPYTF	TGTGCCAGCAGCATATCGGGGGGCCCCTACACCTTC
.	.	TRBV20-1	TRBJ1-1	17	CSAFLGRAPDMNTEAFF	TGCAGTGCTTTCCTCGGCAGGGCCCCCGACATGAACACTGAAGCTTTCTTT
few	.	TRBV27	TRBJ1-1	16	CASTLRGSGMNTEAFF	TGTGCCAGCACCCTGCGGGGTAGTGGAATGAACACTGAAGCTTTCTTT
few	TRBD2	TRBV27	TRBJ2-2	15	CASSPLAGGTGELFF	TGTGCCAGCAGTCCCCTAGCGGGGGGCACCGGGGAGCTGTTTTTT
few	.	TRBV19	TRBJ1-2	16	CASRGPRAGRVAGYTF	TGTGCCAGTAGAGGCCCCCGTGCGGGCAGGGTTGCCGGCTACACCTTC
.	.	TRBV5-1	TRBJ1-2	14	CASSTRTEGTGYTF	TGCGCCAGCAGCACCAGGACGGAAGGCACGGGCTACACCTTC
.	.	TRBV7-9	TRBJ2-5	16	CASRPSPGGPQETQYF	TGTGCCAGCAGGCCTTCTCCGGGTGGGCCACAAGAGACCCAGTACTTC
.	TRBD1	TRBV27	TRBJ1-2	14	CASSLGQGLGGYTF	TGTGCCAGCAGTCTGGGACAGGGACTAGGAGGCTACACCTTC
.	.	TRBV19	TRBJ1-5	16	CASSDPTTGVNQPQHF	TGTGCCAGTAGCGACCCCACGACAGGCGTCAATCAGCCCCAGCATTTT
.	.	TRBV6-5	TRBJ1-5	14	CASSYSSGAQPQHF	TGTGCCAGCAGTTACTCGTCGGGAGCTCAGCCCCAGCATTTT
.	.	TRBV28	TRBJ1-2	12	CASSLSEYGYTF	TGTGCCAGCAGTTTATCAGAGTATGGCTACACCTTC
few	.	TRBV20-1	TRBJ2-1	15	CSASDPGDAINEQFF	TGCAGTGCTAGTGATCCGGGAGACGCTATCAATGAGCAGTTCTTC
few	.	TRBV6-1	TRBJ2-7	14	CASSPERVRYEQYF	TGTGCCAGCAGTCCCGAGAGGGTTAGGTACGAGCAGTACTTC
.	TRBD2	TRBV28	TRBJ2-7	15	CASRRTSGTSYEQYF	TGTGCCAGCAGGCGGACTAGCGGGACCTCCTACGAGCAGTACTTC
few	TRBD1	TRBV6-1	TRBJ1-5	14	CASSPGQGTQPQHF	TGTGCCAGCAGTCCCGGACAGGGCACTCAGCCCCAGCATTTT
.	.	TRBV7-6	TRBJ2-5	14	CASSLASAAETQYF	TGTGCCAGCAGCTTAGCGTCAGCGGCGGAGACCCAGTACTTC
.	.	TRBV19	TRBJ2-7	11	CASGGPGEQYF	TGTGCCAGTGGGGGCCCCGGCGAGCAGTACTTC